The 10 T cell receptor beta chains below come from one sample, sequenced in a study of regulatory T cells in long-lasting Graves disease. Time point meaning: persistent/refractory GD, antithyroid drugs over 5 years with positive TRAb. The TCR library used RNA extracted from PBMCs. In building TCR beta libraries, iRepertoire HTBI primers were used together with Arm-PCR of CDR3 regions. TCRdb independently ran MiXCR on the multiplex PCR reads; one entry per CDR3 protein. The sample lists fewer than 550,000 distinct CDR3 sequences; under 25% were seen once. Material: peripheral blood mononuclear cells (PBMCs), obtained when the disease was refractory, from a patient treated with antithyroid drugs. These receptors originate from a female donor with Graves disease.

This clonotype was recorded at least ten times. The J gene is TRBJ2-2, the V gene TRBV12-3 or TRBV12-4; D is perhaps TRBD2 (6 bases). There are 17 residues in the CDR3. The V end lost 0 bases, the J end lost 6 bases, and 17 bases lay between the germline ends. Written as DNA, the CDR3 is TGTGCCAGCAGTTTAGCTGAAGGGGCGGGGAGCCCCGGGGAGCTGTTTTTT. This sequence encodes CASSLAEGAGSPGELFF.

The CDR3 sequence: CSVDSQSDTEAFF. As DNA, the CDR3 is TGCAGCGTTGACAGCCAGTCGGACACTGAAGCTTTCTTT. V is TRBV29-1 and J is TRBJ1-1; no definite D call. V lost 3 bases and J 3 bases, leaving 11 bases between the germline ends. The CDR3 is 13 amino acids. The V gene's germline CDR1 is SQVTM and CDR2 ANQGSEA.

A few counts support this clonotype. The V gene is TRBV20-1, the J gene TRBJ1-4; D is possibly TRBD1 (5 bases). The CDR3 is made up of 14 amino acids. Germline V CDR1 and CDR2: DFQATT, SNEGSKA (reference sequence). V was clipped by 3 bases and J by 8 bases, with 16 bases between them. CDR3 nucleotides: TGCAGTGCTAGTCCAGGGTTGGTGTACGAAAAACTGTTTTTT. Translating gives CSASPGLVYEKLFF.

This clonotype was observed many times. The rearrangement joins TRBV19 to TRBJ1-2, with a tentative D call TRBD1 (6 bases). Per germline, CDR1 LNHDA and CDR2 SQIVND (reference sequence). V lost 6 bases to trimming and J lost 2 bases, with 13 bases between them. This CDR3 contains 14 residues. The CDR3 loop reads CASSRPGQNYGYTF. The CDR3 DNA sequence: TGTGCCAGTAGCCGGCCGGGACAAAACTATGGCTACACCTTC.

The V gene is TRBV4-1, the J gene TRBJ2-7; 10 positions match TRBD2. Germline V gives CDR1 MGHRA, CDR2 YSYEKL. This CDR3 comprises 17 residues. The ends lost 0 bases at V and 2 bases at J; junction bases unmatched: 7. The CDR3 here is CASSQEAGLAGAYEQYF. The CDR3 nucleotides read TGCGCCAGCAGCCAAGAGGCGGGGCTAGCGGGAGCCTACGAGCAGTACTTC.

This clonotype was detected many times. The chain joins TRBV12-3 or TRBV12-4 to TRBJ2-7, with 13 bases matching TRBD2. Trimming removed 7 bases from V and 6 bases from J; junction bases left unmatched: 6. The CDR3 consists of 14 residues. The CDR3, as DNA: TGTGCCAGCACGCTCGGACTAGCGGGAGCCGAGCAGTACTTC. Amino acid sequence: CASTLGLAGAEQYF.

This clonotype was observed a few times. The chain carries TRBV7-9 and TRBJ2-2; D unresolved. CDR3 length equals 13 residues. The V gene lost 5 bases and the J gene lost 11 bases, with 15 bases spanning the gap. CDR1 and CDR2 from the germline V gene are SEHNR and FQNEAQ (reference sequence). CDR3 bases: TGTGCCAGCAGCCTACTCGGATCGAGAGAGCTGTTTTTT. It encodes CASSLLGSRELFF.

This clonotype has at least ten counts. The rearrangement links TRBV6-5 to TRBJ2-7, with TRBD1 identical over 7 bases. J was trimmed by 6 bases and V by 3 bases; bases with no gene match: 2. CDR1 is MNHEY and CDR2 is SVGAGI in the germline V gene. This CDR3 comprises 12 residues. The chain's CDR3 is CASSYRTGEQYF. As DNA, the CDR3 is TGTGCCAGCAGTTATCGGACAGGCGAGCAGTACTTC.

In this sample, this clonotype turned up many times. The chain is built from TRBV6-5 and TRBJ2-6; 7 bases align to TRBD1. Germline CDR1 MNHEY, CDR2 SVGAGI. Trimming removed 3 bases from V and 4 bases from J; junction bases left unmatched: 6. The CDR3 sequence is 16 residues long. In DNA form, the CDR3 reads TGTGCCAGCAGTTATCGACAGGGAGCGGGGGCCAACGTCCTGACTTTC. Protein: CASSYRQGAGANVLTF.

J is TRBJ2-5 and V is TRBV29-1, with D uncertain. Germline V gives CDR1 SQVTM, CDR2 ANQGSEA. Between the trimmed V and J ends, which lost 6 bases and 1 base, there was a span of 9 bases. This CDR3 is 12 amino acids long. For the CDR3, the DNA is TGCAGCGTAACTGGGTCCCAAGAGACCCAGTACTTC. As protein: CSVTGSQETQYF. The full variable domain, its missing parts supplied by reference TRBV29-1 and TRBJ2-5, is SAVISQKPSRDICQRGTSLTIQCQVDSQVTMMFWYRQQPGQSLTLIATANQGSEATYESGFVIDKFPISRPNLTFSTLTVSNMSPEDSSIYLCSVTGSQETQYFGPGTRLLVL.